Reported below is one TCR beta chain. What it binds is not known. The data derive from a study of OX40 agonist ivuxolimab in advanced cancers. Overall study: Those enrolled were less than 85% male, with a mean age of roughly 60 years and ages from roughly 23 to 79.

Study-level findings and limits: Among the least clonally expanded were partial responders at 0.1-3.0 mg/kg. On average, a greater number of expanded clones characterised CD8+ T cells relative to CD4+. Within 6 weeks, CD4+ and CD8+ blood T cells expanded clonally at 0.1 to 3.0 mg/kg.

The CDR3 covers 15 residues. Germline CDR1 and CDR2: MNHEY and SMNVEV (reference sequence). Trimming took 3 bases from V and 5 from J; bases not matched to a gene: 9. Using immunoSEQ multiplex PCR, the repertoire was profiled, and TCRdb retains in-frame clones only, with some absent. Of more than 45,000 clones in the sample, 80% to 90% were seen once. This sequence was found in an adult with an advanced solid tumor such as melanoma, head and neck, liver or kidney cancer. The chain couples TRBV27 to TRBJ2-7; 8 positions agree with TRBD1. The sample consisted of CD4+ or CD8+ T cells sorted from blood, taken in a trial of the OX40 agonist ivuxolimab. The CDR3, as DNA: TGTGCCAGCAGTTTGCCCGGCACAGGGGGGAACGAGCAGTACTTC. It is translated as CASSLPGTGGNEQYF.